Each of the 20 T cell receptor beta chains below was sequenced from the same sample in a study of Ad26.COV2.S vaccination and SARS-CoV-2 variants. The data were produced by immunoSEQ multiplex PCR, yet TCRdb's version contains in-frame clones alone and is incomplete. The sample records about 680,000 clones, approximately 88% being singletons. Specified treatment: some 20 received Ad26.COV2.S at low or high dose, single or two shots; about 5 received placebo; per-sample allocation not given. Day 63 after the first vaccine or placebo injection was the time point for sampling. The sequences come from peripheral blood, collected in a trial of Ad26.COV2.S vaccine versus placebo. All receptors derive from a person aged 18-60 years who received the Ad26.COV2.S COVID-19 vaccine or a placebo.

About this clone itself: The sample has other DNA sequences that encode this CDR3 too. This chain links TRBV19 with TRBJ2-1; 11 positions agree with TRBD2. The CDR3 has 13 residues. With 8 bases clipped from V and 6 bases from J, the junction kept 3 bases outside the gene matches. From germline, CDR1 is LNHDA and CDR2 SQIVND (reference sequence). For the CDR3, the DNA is TGTGCCAGTCGGCTAGCGGGGGGCAATGAGCAGTTCTTC. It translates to CASRLAGGNEQFF.

This CDR3 reads CASSRPYGYTF. The CDR3 DNA follows: TGTGCCAGCAGCCGACCCTATGGCTACACCTTC. The J gene is TRBJ1-2, the V gene TRBV19; unclear D gene. The CDR3 has 11 residues. Germline lookup yields CDR1 LNHDA and CDR2 SQIVND (reference sequence). Trimming shortened V by 9 bases and J by 4 bases, and 9 bases separated the two germline ends.

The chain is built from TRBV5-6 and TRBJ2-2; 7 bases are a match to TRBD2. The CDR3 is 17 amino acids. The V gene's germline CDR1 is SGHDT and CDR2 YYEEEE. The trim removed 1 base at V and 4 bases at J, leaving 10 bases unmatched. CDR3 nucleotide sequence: TGTGCCAGCAGCTTGAGGGTTCGGGGGGTCCTCACCGGGGAGCTGTTTTTT. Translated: CASSLRVRGVLTGELFF.

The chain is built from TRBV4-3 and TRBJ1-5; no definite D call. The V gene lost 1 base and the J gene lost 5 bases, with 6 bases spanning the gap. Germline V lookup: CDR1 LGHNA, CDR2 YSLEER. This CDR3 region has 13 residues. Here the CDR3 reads CASSQGPDQPQHF. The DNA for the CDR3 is TGCGCCAGCAGCCAAGGTCCGGATCAGCCCCAGCATTTT.

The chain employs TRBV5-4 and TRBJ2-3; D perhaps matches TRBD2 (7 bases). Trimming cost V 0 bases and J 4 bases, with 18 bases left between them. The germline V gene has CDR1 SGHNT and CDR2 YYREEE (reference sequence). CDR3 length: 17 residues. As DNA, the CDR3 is TGTGCCAGCAGCTTGGGTGGTAGGCGGGGGCAGTCAGATACGCAGTATTTT. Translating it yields CASSLGGRRGQSDTQYF.

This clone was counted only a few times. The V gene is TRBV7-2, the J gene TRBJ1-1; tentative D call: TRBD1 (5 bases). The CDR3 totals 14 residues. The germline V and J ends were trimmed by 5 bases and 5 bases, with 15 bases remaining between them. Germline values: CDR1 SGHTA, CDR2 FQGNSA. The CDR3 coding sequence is TGTGCCAGCAGCATTTATGAGGGGAGAACTGAAGCTTTCTTT. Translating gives CASSIYEGRTEAFF.

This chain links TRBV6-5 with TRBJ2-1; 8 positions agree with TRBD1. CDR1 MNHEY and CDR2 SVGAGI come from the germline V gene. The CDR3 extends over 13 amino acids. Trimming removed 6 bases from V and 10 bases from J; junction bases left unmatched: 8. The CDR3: CASSRTGPGEQFF. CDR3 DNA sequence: TGTGCCAGCAGCCGGACAGGGCCAGGAGAGCAGTTCTTC.

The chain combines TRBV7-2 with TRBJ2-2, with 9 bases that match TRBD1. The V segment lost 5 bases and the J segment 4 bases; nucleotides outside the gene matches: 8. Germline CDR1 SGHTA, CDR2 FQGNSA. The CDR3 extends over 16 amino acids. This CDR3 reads CASSLYRGRVTGELFF. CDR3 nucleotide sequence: TGTGCCAGCAGCCTCTACAGGGGGCGGGTCACCGGGGAGCTGTTTTTT.

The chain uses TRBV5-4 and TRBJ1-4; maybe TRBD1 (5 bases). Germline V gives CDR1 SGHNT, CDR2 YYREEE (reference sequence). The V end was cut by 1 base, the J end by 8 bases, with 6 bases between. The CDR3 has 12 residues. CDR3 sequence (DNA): TGTGCCAGCAGCTTGTCAGGGGAAAAACTGTTTTTT. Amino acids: CASSLSGEKLFF.

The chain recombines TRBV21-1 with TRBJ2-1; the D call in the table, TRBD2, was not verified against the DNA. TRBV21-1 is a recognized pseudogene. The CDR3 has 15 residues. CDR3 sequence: CASSKLAGGPHEQFF. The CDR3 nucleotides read TGTGCCAGCAGCAAACTAGCGGGGGGGCCCCATGAGCAGTTCTTC.

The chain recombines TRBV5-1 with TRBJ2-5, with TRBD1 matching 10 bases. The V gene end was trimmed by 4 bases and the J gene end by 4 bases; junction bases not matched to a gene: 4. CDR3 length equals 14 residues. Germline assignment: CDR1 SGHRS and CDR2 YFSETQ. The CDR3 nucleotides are TGCGCCAGCAGCCAAGGGACAGGGGCAGAGACCCAGTACTTC. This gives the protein CASSQGTGAETQYF.

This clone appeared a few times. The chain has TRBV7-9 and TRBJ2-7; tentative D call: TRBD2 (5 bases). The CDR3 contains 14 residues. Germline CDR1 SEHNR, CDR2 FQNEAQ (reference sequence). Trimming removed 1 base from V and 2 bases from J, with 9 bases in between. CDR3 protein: CASSLGLAPYEQYF. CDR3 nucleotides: TGTGCCAGCAGCTTAGGGCTAGCCCCCTACGAGCAGTACTTC.

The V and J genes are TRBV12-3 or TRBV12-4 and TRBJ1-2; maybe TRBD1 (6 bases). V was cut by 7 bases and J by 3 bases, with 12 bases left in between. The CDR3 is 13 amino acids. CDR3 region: CASTKDSHYGYTF. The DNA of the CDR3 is TGTGCCAGCACCAAGGACAGCCACTATGGCTACACCTTC.

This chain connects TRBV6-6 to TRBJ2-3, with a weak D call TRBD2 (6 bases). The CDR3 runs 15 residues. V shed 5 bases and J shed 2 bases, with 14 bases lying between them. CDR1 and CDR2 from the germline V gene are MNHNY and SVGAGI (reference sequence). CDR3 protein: CASSTRRETTDTQYF. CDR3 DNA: TGTGCCAGCAGTACGCGTCGGGAGACCACAGATACGCAGTATTTT.

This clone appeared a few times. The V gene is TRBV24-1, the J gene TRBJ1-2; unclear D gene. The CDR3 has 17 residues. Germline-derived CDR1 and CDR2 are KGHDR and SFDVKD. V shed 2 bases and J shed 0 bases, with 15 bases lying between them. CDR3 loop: CATSDWKGMSANYGYTF. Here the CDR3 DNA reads TGTGCCACCAGTGATTGGAAAGGGATGTCGGCTAACTATGGCTACACCTTC.

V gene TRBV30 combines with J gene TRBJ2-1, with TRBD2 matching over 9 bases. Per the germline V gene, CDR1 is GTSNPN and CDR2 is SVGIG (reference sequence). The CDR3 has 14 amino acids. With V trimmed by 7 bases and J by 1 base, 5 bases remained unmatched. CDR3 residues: CASIAGESYNEQFF. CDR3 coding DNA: TGTGCCTCGATAGCGGGAGAATCCTACAATGAGCAGTTCTTC.

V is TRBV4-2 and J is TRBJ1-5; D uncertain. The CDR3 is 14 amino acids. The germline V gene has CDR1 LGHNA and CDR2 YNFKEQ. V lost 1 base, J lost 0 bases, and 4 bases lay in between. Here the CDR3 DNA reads TGTGCCAGCAGCCAAGGAAGTAGCAATCAGCCCCAGCATTTT. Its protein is CASSQGSSNQPQHF.

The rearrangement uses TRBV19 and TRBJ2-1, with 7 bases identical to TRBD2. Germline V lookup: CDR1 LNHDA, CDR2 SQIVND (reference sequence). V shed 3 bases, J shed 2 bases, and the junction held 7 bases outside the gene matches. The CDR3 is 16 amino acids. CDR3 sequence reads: CASSIIGGSTYNEQFF. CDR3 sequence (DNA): TGTGCCAGTAGTATTATCGGCGGGAGCACCTACAATGAGCAGTTCTTC. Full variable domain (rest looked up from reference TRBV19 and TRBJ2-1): DGGITQSPKYLFRKEGQNVTLSCEQNLNHDAMYWYRQDPGQGLRLIYYSQIVNDFQKGDIAEGYSVSREKKESFPLTVTSAQKNPTAFYLCASSIIGGSTYNEQFFGPGTRLTVL.

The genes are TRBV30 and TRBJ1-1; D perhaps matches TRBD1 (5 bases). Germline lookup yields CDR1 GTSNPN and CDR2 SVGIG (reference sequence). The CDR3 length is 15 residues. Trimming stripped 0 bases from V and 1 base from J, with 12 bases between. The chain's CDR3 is CAWSVGWGKNTEAFF. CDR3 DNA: TGTGCCTGGAGTGTAGGTTGGGGGAAGAACACTGAAGCTTTCTTT.

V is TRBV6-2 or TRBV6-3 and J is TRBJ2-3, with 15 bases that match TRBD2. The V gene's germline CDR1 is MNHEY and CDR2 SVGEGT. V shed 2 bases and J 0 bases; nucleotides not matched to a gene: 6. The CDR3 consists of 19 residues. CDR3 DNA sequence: TGTGCCAGCAGTTACAGGGGACTAGCGGGGGGTCAAAGCACAGATACGCAGTATTTT. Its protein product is CASSYRGLAGGQSTDTQYF.